This T cell receptor beta chain was sequenced for a study of blood T cell repertoires in COVID-19. Original analysis: Reference gene primer amplification gave estimated nucleated cell counts. Some clones are missing from TCRdb's copy, which holds only in-frame ones; the method was immunoSEQ multiplex PCR. The D gene and trimming were derived from the DNA, and the V and J assignments and clone size from that table. There are around 700,000 clones in the sample; over 80% occur only once, and over 0.2% lies in the top ten. CDR3 length equals 14 residues. Germline CDR1 is SNHLY and CDR2 is FYNNEI. The ends were cut back, 8 bases at V and 4 bases at J, with 15 bases in the middle.

The sequenced material came from peripheral blood. The rearrangement joins TRBV2 to TRBJ1-5, with TRBD1 as a possible D gene (6 bases). This receptor was identified in a woman under 30 with acute or convalescent COVID-19. The CDR3 DNA is TGTGCCAGCTCCAGGGGATTGGGGAATCAGCCCCAGCATTTT. Protein sequence: CASSRGLGNQPQHF.